Many counts were recorded for the clone carrying this T cell receptor beta chain. This record belongs to a study of low-dose radiotherapy and immunotherapy resistance in tumors. Time point indicated: before trial treatment. Primers targeting TRAV and TRBV primed first-strand cDNA, covering alpha and beta chains. TCR amplification involved 20 to 25 PCR cycles with a constant-region primer and V-primer adapter. A single record per CDR3 protein comes from TCRdb applying MiXCR to the reads. This table holds 55,000 to 65,000 distinct CDR3 sequences, roughly 29% found once. Trimming pared 6 bases from V and 3 bases from J, leaving 21 bases between. Germline V lookup: CDR1 MNHNY, CDR2 SVGAGI (reference sequence). The CDR3 sequence is 17 residues long.

The source material was PBMCs, sampled before treatment. The chain combines TRBV6-6 with TRBJ2-4; D assignment may be TRBD1 or TRBD2 (7 bases each). The clonotype was recovered from a male donor with rectosigmoid adenocarcinoma. DNA of the CDR3: TGTGCCAGCAGAACTACAGGGGAGGGGGCGATCAAAAACATTCAGTACTTC. Translating it yields CASRTTGEGAIKNIQYF.